This T cell receptor (beta chain) was profiled in a study of cytotoxic CD8 clonotypes in ibrutinib-treated CLL. Clones were read by immunoSEQ multiplex PCR, and TCRdb kept only the in-frame ones, dropping some. The data show about 140,000 clones, around 80% seen once. The receptor's source is a human donor with chronic lymphocytic leukemia. The specimen comprised PBMCs, sampled after 36 months of ibrutinib treatment.

The CDR3 coding sequence is TGTGCCAGCTCTCCCCAGGACAGCTGGGGGGAAAAACTGTTTTTT. Translating gives CASSPQDSWGEKLFF. V usage is TRBV18 and J usage is TRBJ1-4; perhaps TRBD1 as D (6 bases). The CDR3 contains 15 residues. V gave up 6 bases and J gave up 8 bases, with 19 bases separating them. Germline-derived CDR1 and CDR2 are KGHSH and LQKENI.